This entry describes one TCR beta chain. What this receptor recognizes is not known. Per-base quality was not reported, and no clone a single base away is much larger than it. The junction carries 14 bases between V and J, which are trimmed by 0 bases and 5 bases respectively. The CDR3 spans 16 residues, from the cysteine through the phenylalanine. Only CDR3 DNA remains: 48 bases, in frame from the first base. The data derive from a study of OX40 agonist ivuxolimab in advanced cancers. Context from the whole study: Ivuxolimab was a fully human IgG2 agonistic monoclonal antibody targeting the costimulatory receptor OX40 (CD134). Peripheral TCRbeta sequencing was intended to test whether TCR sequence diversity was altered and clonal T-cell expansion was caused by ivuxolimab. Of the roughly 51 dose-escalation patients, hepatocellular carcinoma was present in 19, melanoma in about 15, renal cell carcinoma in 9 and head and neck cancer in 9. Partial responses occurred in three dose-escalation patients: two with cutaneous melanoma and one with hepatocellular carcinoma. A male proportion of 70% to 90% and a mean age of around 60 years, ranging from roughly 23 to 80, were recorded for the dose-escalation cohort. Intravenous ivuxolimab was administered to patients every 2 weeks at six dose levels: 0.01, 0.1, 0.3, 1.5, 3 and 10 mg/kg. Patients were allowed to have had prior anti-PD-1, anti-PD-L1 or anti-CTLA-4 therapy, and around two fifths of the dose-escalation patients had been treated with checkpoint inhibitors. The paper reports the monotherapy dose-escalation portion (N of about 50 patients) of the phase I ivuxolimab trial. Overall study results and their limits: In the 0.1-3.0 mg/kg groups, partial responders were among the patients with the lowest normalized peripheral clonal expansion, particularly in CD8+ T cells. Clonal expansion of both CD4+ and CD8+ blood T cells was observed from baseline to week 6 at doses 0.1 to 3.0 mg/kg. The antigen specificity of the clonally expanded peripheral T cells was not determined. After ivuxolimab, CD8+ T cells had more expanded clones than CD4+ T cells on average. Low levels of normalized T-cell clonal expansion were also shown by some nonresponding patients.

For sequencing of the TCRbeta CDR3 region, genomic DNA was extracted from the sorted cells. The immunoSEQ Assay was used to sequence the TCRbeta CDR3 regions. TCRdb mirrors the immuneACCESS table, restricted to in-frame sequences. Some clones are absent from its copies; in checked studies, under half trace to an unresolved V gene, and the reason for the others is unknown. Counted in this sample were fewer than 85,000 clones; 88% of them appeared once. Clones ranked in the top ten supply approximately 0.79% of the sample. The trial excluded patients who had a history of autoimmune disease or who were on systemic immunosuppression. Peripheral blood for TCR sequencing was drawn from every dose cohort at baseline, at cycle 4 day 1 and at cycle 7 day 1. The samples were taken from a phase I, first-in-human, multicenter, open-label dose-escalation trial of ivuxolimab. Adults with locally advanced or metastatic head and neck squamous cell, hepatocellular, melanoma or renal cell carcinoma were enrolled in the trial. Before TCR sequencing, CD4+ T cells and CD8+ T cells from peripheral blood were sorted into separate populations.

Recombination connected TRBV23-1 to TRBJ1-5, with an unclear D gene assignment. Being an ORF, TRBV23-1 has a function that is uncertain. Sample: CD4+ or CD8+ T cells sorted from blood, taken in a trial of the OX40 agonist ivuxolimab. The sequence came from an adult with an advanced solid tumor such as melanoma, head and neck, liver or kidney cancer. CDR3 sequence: CASSQSRVLRDQPQHF. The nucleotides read TGCGCCAGCAGTCAATCGAGAGTGTTGAGGGATCAGCCCCAGCATTTT.